Below, 23 T cell receptor beta chains from the same sample are listed, as sequenced in a study of blood T cell repertoires in COVID-19. Repertoires were generated with immunoSEQ multiplex PCR, while TCRdb's copy carries only in-frame clones and drops some. The profile covers a few hundred thousand clones, with about 88% appearing a single time and approximately 1.6% taken by the ten largest. Source material: peripheral blood. The receptor set was obtained from a man in his 70s with acute or convalescent COVID-19.

The chain employs TRBV25-1 and TRBJ2-3; 12 bases are a match to TRBD2. Germline V gene lookup returns CDR1 MGHDK and CDR2 SYGVNS. The CDR3 has 16 amino acids. The junction had 7 bases not matched to a gene; V was cut back by 5 bases and J by 4 bases. CDR3 nucleotide sequence: TGTGCCAGCAGTCCTCTAGCGGGAGGGAACTCAGATACGCAGTATTTT. This sequence encodes CASSPLAGGNSDTQYF.

V and J are TRBV9 and TRBJ2-3; 7 nucleotides agree with TRBD2. Germline trimming cut 7 bases from V and 4 bases from J; bases unmatched to any gene: 0. CDR1 is SGDLS and CDR2 is YYNGEE in the germline V gene. This CDR3 is 11 amino acids long. CDR3 sequence reads: CASGRADTQYF. In nucleotides, the CDR3 is TGTGCCAGCGGGAGGGCAGATACGCAGTATTTT. The complete variable domain, with remaining parts taken from reference TRBV9 and TRBJ2-3, reads DSGVTQTPKHLITATGQRVTLRCSPRSGDLSVYWYQQSLDQGLQFLIQYYNGEERAKGNILERFSAQQFPDLHSELNLSSLELGDSALYFCASGRADTQYFGPGTRLTVL.

This chain links TRBV28 with TRBJ1-6, with unresolved D. Germline CDR1 reads MDHEN; CDR2 reads SYDVKM. This CDR3 spans 15 amino acids. With 5 bases removed from V and 0 bases from J, the gap between germline ends came to 8 bases. The chain's CDR3 is CASSSTDSYNSPLHF. CDR3 coding DNA: TGTGCCAGCAGTAGCACAGACTCCTATAATTCACCCCTCCACTTT. Together with reference TRBV28 and TRBJ1-6, the CDR3 gives the full variable domain: DVKVTQSSRYLVKRTGEKVFLECVQDMDHENMFWYRQDPGLGLRLIYFSYDVKMKEKGDIPEGYSVSREKKERFSLILESASTNQTSMYLCASSSTDSYNSPLHFGNGTRLTVT.

The rearrangement links TRBV5-1 to TRBJ1-5; TRBD1 is a possible D gene (6 bases). The germline V and J ends were trimmed by 4 bases and 4 bases, with 21 bases remaining between them. Germline CDR1 SGHRS, CDR2 YFSETQ. The CDR3 extends over 17 amino acids. The CDR3 spells CASSTPPLKTGNQPQHF. The CDR3, as DNA: TGCGCCAGCAGCACTCCCCCCCTAAAGACAGGTAATCAGCCCCAGCATTTT.

The J gene is TRBJ2-3, the V gene TRBV24-1; 7 bases line up with TRBD1. The CDR3 loop spans 16 amino acids. Per germline, CDR1 KGHDR and CDR2 SFDVKD. The ends lost 4 bases at V and 2 bases at J; junction bases unmatched: 8. The CDR3 nucleotides are TGTGCCACCAGTGACGCCGGGACAGAGCACACAGATACGCAGTATTTT. Amino acid sequence: CATSDAGTEHTDTQYF.

The V and J genes are TRBV7-6 and TRBJ2-5, with D possibly being TRBD2 (5 bases). Germline assignment: CDR1 SGHVS and CDR2 FNYEAQ. The CDR3 length is 13 residues. Trimming cost V 3 bases and J 5 bases, with 10 bases left between them. This CDR3 is CASSFTGFETQYF. The CDR3 DNA follows: TGTGCCAGCAGCTTTACGGGGTTTGAGACCCAGTACTTC.

The J gene is TRBJ2-7, the V gene TRBV6-4; 7 nucleotides match TRBD1. The CDR3 contains 14 residues. Germline V lookup: CDR1 MRHNA, CDR2 SNTAGT. With 10 bases clipped from V and 4 bases from J, the junction kept 13 bases outside the gene matches. DNA for the CDR3: TGTGCCACCTTTCAGGGGGACCCAGGGTACGAGCAGTACTTC. Translating it yields CATFQGDPGYEQYF.

This chain joins TRBV27 and TRBJ1-5; tentatively, D is TRBD1 (6 bases). The CDR3 loop spans 16 amino acids. V shed 5 bases and J shed 0 bases, with 14 bases lying between them. The V gene's germline CDR1 is MNHEY and CDR2 SMNVEV (reference sequence). The CDR3 DNA sequence: TGTGCCAGCAGTCCCAGGACAGTGGATAGCAATCAGCCCCAGCATTTT. Its translation: CASSPRTVDSNQPQHF.

V gene TRBV29-1 combines with J gene TRBJ1-1; D unclear. Germline CDR1 and CDR2: SQVTM and ANQGSEA. This CDR3 is built from 12 residues. Trimming shortened V by 4 bases and J by 5 bases, and 11 bases separated the two germline ends. CDR3 sequence reads: CSVGRRGTEAFF. In DNA form, the CDR3 reads TGCAGCGTTGGACGGAGAGGGACTGAAGCTTTCTTT. The variable domain in full, completed from reference TRBV29-1 and TRBJ1-1, reads SAVISQKPSRDICQRGTSLTIQCQVDSQVTMMFWYRQQPGQSLTLIATANQGSEATYESGFVIDKFPISRPNLTFSTLTVSNMSPEDSSIYLCSVGRRGTEAFFGQGTRLTVV.

The chain carries TRBV11-2 and TRBJ2-2; 7 positions agree with TRBD1. V gave up 2 bases and J gave up 5 bases; unmatched junction bases: 5. Germline lookup yields CDR1 SGHAT and CDR2 FQNNGV. This CDR3 comprises 15 residues. CDR3 sequence reads: CASSLSAGGTGELFF. The CDR3, as DNA: TGTGCCAGCAGCTTAAGTGCAGGGGGTACCGGGGAGCTGTTTTTT.

The genes are TRBV7-2 and TRBJ2-7; 10 bases are shared with TRBD2. CDR1 and CDR2 from the germline V gene are SGHTA and FQGNSA. V gave up 5 bases and J gave up 2 bases; unmatched junction bases: 3. The CDR3 totals 14 residues. CDR3 region: CASSPSGGPYEQYF. CDR3 in DNA: TGTGCCAGCAGCCCTAGCGGGGGACCCTACGAGCAGTACTTC.

The CDR3 DNA reads as TGTGCCAGCAGCCCGGGGACAGGGTTTACCTACGAGCAGTACTTC. Amino acid sequence: CASSPGTGFTYEQYF. The gene calls are TRBV5-6 and TRBJ2-7, with TRBD1 matching over 9 bases. After removal of 4 bases from V and 2 bases from J, the junction contained 7 bases not matched to a gene. The CDR3 is made up of 15 amino acids. Germline V gene sequence: CDR1 SGHDT, CDR2 YYEEEE.

The chain combines TRBV7-9 with TRBJ1-2; D gene ambiguous. The CDR3 length is 18 residues. V lost 5 bases and J lost 8, with 30 bases in between. Germline CDR1 SEHNR, CDR2 FQNEAQ (reference sequence). CDR3 amino acids: CASSPLGGTRLNTGGYTF. The CDR3, as DNA: TGTGCCAGCAGCCCACTGGGCGGAACTCGACTAAATACGGGAGGCTACACCTTC.

The genes are TRBV6-6 and TRBJ1-1; D gene ambiguous. CDR1 is MNHNY, CDR2 SVGAGI, per germline (reference sequence). CDR3 length: 14 residues. The ends were cut back, 2 bases at V and 1 base at J, with 8 bases in the middle. The CDR3 sequence: CASSYGEKNTEAFF. In DNA, the CDR3 is TGTGCCAGCAGTTACGGGGAGAAGAACACTGAAGCTTTCTTT.

J is TRBJ2-7 and V is TRBV18, with 8 bases identical to TRBD1. The CDR3 consists of 14 residues. The V gene end was trimmed by 4 bases and the J gene end by 4 bases; junction bases not matched to a gene: 6. CDR1 is KGHSH, CDR2 LQKENI, per germline. CDR3 loop: CASSLGQGRYEQYF. The CDR3 bases are TGTGCCAGCTCACTAGGACAGGGCCGGTACGAGCAGTACTTC.

This clone has more than one count but fewer than ten. The chain has TRBV6-1 and TRBJ2-7, with 7 bases identical to TRBD1. This CDR3 is 14 amino acids long. Germline values: CDR1 MNHNS, CDR2 SASEGT. J was trimmed by 1 base and V by 1 base; bases with no gene match: 1. The CDR3 sequence: CASSEGDSSYEQYF. The DNA of the CDR3 is TGTGCCAGCAGTGAAGGGGACAGTTCCTACGAGCAGTACTTC.

V gene TRBV11-1 combines with J gene TRBJ1-2, with TRBD1 matching 8 bases. The V gene's germline CDR1 is SGHAT and CDR2 FQDESV (reference sequence). With V trimmed by 5 bases and J by 9 bases, 8 bases remained unmatched. This CDR3 has 13 residues. The CDR3 reads CASSQTGASSYTF. The CDR3 coding sequence is TGTGCCAGCAGCCAGACAGGGGCGAGTAGCTACACCTTC.

The chain combines TRBV7-3 with TRBJ2-1, with unresolved D. The V gene lost 7 bases and the J gene lost 6 bases, with 13 bases spanning the gap. The CDR3 consists of 13 residues. Germline V lookup: CDR1 SGHTA, CDR2 FQGTGA. The CDR3 here is CASTPPNSNEQFF. The DNA of the CDR3 is TGTGCCAGCACCCCGCCAAATAGCAATGAGCAGTTCTTC.

A single count supports this clone. V usage is TRBV7-6 and J usage is TRBJ2-3; D might be TRBD2 (6 bases). The germline CDR1 and CDR2 sequences are SGHVS and FNYEAQ. With 5 bases removed from V and 0 bases from J, the gap between germline ends came to 15 bases. The CDR3 has 16 residues. Here the CDR3 reads CASSTGNSGSTDTQYF. CDR3 bases: TGTGCCAGCAGCACTGGCAATAGCGGAAGCACAGATACGCAGTATTTT.

The V gene is TRBV4-3, the J gene TRBJ2-1, with 9 bases aligning to TRBD2. The length of the CDR3 is 15 residues. Germline CDR1 reads LGHNA; CDR2 reads YSLEER. V lost 0 bases and J lost 10; bases outside the gene matches: 7. CDR3 region: CASSQDPSGRTEQFF. The CDR3 nucleotides are TGCGCCAGCAGCCAAGATCCCAGCGGGAGGACCGAGCAGTTCTTC.

This clone came up once. This CDR3 is also generated by other DNA sequences in the sample. This chain links TRBV7-9 with TRBJ1-1; D is perhaps TRBD1 (5 bases). V dropped 1 base and J dropped 1 base, with 7 bases sitting between them. There are 14 residues in the CDR3. CDR1 and CDR2 from the germline V gene are SEHNR and FQNEAQ (reference sequence). The CDR3 loop reads CASSLETGNTEAFF. The CDR3 nucleotides read TGTGCCAGCAGCTTAGAAACAGGGAACACTGAAGCTTTCTTT.

This chain joins TRBV6-6 and TRBJ2-5; D unclear. The germline CDR1 and CDR2 sequences are MNHNY and SVGAGI (reference sequence). The CDR3 has 14 amino acids. V was trimmed by 2 bases and J by 1 base, leaving 8 bases between them. CDR3 residues: CASSYPESQETQYF. The CDR3 region has the DNA TGTGCCAGCAGTTACCCGGAGTCCCAAGAGACCCAGTACTTC.

The V gene is TRBV10-3, the J gene TRBJ1-1; TRBD1 might be the D (6 bases). Trimming cost V 4 bases and J 4 bases, with 13 bases left between them. This CDR3 is 14 amino acids long. Germline lookup yields CDR1 ENHRY and CDR2 SYGVKD. DNA of the CDR3: TGTGCCATCAGTGGGACAGCAGGGCTCACTGAAGCTTTCTTT. Amino acids: CAISGTAGLTEAFF.